This T cell receptor (beta chain) was captured by sequencing in a study of blood T cell repertoires in COVID-19. The CDR3 extends over 15 amino acids. The germline gives CDR1 SGHDT, CDR2 YYEEEE. Trimming took 4 bases from V and 8 from J; bases not matched to a gene: 6. The data were produced by immunoSEQ multiplex PCR, yet TCRdb's version contains in-frame clones alone and is incomplete. This table has 310,000 or so clones, more than 75% appearing once. This receptor was taken from a woman aged 25 to 45 who had recovered from COVID-19. Sequencing was done on a sample of peripheral blood. The chain has TRBV5-6 and TRBJ2-1; 13 bases match TRBD2. In nucleotides, the CDR3 is TGTGCCAGCAGCGGACTAGCGGGGGATTTCGATGAGCAGTTCTTC. Its translation: CASSGLAGDFDEQFF.